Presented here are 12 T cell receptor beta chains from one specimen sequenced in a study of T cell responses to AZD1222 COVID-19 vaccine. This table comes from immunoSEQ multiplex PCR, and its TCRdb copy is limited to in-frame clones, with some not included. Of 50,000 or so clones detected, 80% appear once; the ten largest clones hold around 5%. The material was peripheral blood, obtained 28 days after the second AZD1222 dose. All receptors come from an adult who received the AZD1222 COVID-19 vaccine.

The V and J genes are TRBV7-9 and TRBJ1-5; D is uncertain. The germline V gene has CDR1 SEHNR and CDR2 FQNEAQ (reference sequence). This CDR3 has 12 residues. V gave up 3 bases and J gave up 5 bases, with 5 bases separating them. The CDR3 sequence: CASSFVDQPQHF. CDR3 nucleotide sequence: TGTGCCAGCAGCTTTGTAGATCAGCCCCAGCATTTT.

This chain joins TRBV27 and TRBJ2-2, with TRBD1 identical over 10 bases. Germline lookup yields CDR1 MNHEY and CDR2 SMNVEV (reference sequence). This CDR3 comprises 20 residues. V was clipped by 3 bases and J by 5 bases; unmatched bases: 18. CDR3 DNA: TGTGCCAGCAGTTTTCGGATTGGGGGACAGGGGTCCTCGGGGACCGGGGAGCTGTTTTTT. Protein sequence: CASSFRIGGQGSSGTGELFF.

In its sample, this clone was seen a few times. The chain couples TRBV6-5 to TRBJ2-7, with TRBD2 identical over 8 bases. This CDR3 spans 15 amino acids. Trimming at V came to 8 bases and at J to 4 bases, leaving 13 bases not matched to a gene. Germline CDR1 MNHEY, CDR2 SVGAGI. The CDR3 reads CASAVAGGGSYEQYF. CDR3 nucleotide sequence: TGTGCCAGCGCAGTGGCGGGAGGAGGGAGTTACGAGCAGTACTTC.

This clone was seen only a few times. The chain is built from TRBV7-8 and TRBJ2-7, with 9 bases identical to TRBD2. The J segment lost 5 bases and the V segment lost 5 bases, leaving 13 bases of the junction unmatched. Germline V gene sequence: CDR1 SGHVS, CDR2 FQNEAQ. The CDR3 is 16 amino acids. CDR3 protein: CASSTRRSGSVHEQYF. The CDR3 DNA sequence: TGTGCCAGCAGCACCCGTCGTAGCGGGAGTGTCCACGAGCAGTACTTC.

The CDR3 sequence: CASSELVSGGPSFETQYF. CDR3 DNA: TGTGCCAGCAGTGAATTGGTGTCGGGGGGGCCCTCCTTTGAGACCCAGTACTTC. The chain has TRBV6-1 and TRBJ2-5, with 8 bases fitting TRBD2. The CDR3 runs to 18 residues. CDR1 and CDR2 from the germline V gene are MNHNS and SASEGT. The ends lost 2 bases at V and 5 bases at J; junction bases unmatched: 16.

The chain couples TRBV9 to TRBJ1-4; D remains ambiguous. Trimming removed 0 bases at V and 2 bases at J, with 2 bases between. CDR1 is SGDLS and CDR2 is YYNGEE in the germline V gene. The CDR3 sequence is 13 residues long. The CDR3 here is CASSVETNEKLFF. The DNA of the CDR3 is TGTGCCAGCAGCGTAGAGACTAATGAAAAACTGTTTTTT.

Here the CDR3 DNA reads TGTGCCAGCTCACCACCGAAGGGGGCGTCGGGAAACACCATATATTTT. Translating it yields CASSPPKGASGNTIYF. V and J are TRBV18 and TRBJ1-3; TRBD1 matches 7 bases. The V gene's germline CDR1 is KGHSH and CDR2 LQKENI. The V and J ends lost 0 bases and 4 bases, in that order; junction bases with no gene match: 6. The CDR3 runs to 16 residues.

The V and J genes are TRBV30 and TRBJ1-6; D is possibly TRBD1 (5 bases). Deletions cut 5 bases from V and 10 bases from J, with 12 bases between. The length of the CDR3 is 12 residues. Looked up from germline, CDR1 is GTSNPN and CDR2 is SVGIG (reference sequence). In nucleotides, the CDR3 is TGTGCCTGGGTGATAGGGGAATCACCCCTCCACTTT. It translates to CAWVIGESPLHF.

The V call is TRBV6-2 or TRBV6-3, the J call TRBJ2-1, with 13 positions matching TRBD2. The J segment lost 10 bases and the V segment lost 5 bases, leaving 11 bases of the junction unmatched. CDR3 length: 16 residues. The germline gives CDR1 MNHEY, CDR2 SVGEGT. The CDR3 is CASSPRLAGGPGEQFF. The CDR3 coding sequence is TGTGCCAGCAGTCCCAGACTAGCGGGAGGACCCGGGGAGCAGTTCTTC.

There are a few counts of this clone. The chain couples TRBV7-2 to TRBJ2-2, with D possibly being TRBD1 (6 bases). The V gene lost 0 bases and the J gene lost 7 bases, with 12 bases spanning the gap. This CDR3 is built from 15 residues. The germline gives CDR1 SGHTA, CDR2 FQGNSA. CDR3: CASSLAVSRGGELFF. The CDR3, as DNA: TGTGCCAGCAGCTTAGCTGTTAGCAGGGGCGGGGAGCTGTTTTTT.

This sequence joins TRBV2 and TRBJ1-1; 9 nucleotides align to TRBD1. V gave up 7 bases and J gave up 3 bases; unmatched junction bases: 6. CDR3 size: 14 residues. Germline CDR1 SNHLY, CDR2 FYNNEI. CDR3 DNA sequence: TGTGCCAGCATTGGACAGGGGTGGGACACTGAAGCTTTCTTT. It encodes CASIGQGWDTEAFF.

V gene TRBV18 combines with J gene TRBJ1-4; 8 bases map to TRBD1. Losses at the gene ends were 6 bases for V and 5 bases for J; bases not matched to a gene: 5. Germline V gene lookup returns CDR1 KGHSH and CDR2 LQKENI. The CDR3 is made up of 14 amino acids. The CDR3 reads CASSPGTGNEKLFF. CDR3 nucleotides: TGTGCCAGCTCCCCGGGGACAGGCAATGAAAAACTGTTTTTT.